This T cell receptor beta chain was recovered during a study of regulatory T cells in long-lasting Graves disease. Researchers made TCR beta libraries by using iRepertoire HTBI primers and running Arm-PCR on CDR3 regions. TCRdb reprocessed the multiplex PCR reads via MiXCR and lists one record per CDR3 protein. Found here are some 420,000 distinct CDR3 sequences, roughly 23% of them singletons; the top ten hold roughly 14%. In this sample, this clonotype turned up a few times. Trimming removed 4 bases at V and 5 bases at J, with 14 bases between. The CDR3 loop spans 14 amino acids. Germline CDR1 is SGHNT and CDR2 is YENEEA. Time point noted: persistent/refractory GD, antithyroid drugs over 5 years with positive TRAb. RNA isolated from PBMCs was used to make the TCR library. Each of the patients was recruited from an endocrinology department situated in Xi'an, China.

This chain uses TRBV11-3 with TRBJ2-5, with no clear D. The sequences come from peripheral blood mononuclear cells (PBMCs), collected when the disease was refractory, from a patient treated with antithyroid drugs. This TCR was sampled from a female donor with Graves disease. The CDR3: CASSSHKVGETQYF. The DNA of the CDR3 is TGTGCCAGCAGCTCCCACAAGGTGGGGGAGACCCAGTACTTC.